This passage covers 27 T cell receptor beta chains from one sample sequenced in a study of cytomegalovirus exposure and HLA in healthy donors. Both 60 Vbeta primers and 13 Jbeta primers went into the PCR. Method: immunoSEQ multiplex PCR; TCRdb's copy keeps in-frame clones and lacks some. The sample has under 200,000 clones, 75% to 85% seen once. The specimen was PBMCs. The source is a girl aged 2 to 10 in good health and CMV-seropositive.

The chain employs TRBV4-1 and TRBJ1-1, with D tentatively TRBD1 (5 bases). There are 15 residues in the CDR3. Germline CDR1 and CDR2: MGHRA and YSYEKL. V was clipped by 4 bases and J by 1 base, with 13 bases between them. The CDR3 reads CASSPAQGPNTEAFF. CDR3 nucleotide sequence: TGCGCCAGCAGCCCCGCCCAGGGTCCGAACACTGAAGCTTTCTTT.

The genes are TRBV4-1 and TRBJ2-1; D is possibly TRBD2 (5 bases). The CDR3 has 13 amino acids. The germline V gene encodes CDR1 MGHRA and CDR2 YSYEKL. With 1 base removed from V and 8 bases from J, the gap between germline ends came to 9 bases. The CDR3 loop is CASSQASGDEQFF. CDR3 nucleotide sequence: TGCGCCAGCAGCCAAGCCTCCGGGGATGAGCAGTTCTTC.

This clone was observed a single time. The CDR3 is CASSPGTGGLGSYSYTF. For the CDR3, the DNA is TGTGCCAGCAGTCCCGGGACAGGAGGATTAGGGAGTTATAGCTACACCTTC. The rearrangement uses TRBV27 and TRBJ1-2, with 8 bases matching TRBD1. This CDR3 spans 17 amino acids. Germline CDR1 MNHEY, CDR2 SMNVEV (reference sequence). The V and J ends lost 5 bases and 9 bases, in that order; junction bases with no gene match: 20.

The J gene is TRBJ2-7, the V gene TRBV30; tentatively, D is TRBD2 (7 bases). The CDR3 spans 12 residues. Germline-derived CDR1 and CDR2 are GTSNPN and SVGIG (reference sequence). V lost 3 bases, J lost 4 bases, and 10 bases lay in between. The CDR3: CAWRRGLYEQYF. The CDR3 DNA reads TGTGCCTGGAGGCGGGGGCTATACGAGCAGTACTTC.

The chain recombines TRBV5-1 with TRBJ2-3; 10 bases fit TRBD2. Germline CDR1 SGHRS, CDR2 YFSETQ. Unmatched junction bases numbered 4, after V lost 4 bases and J lost 2 bases. The length of the CDR3 is 15 residues. The CDR3 DNA reads TGCGCCAGCAGCCTAGGGACTAGCGCCACAGATACGCAGTATTTT. As protein: CASSLGTSATDTQYF.

V and J are TRBV7-6 and TRBJ2-2, with unresolved D. Germline V gives CDR1 SGHVS, CDR2 FNYEAQ. The CDR3 has 13 amino acids. V lost 0 bases and J lost 5, with 4 bases in between. CDR3 sequence reads: CASSLAPTGELFF. The DNA of the CDR3 is TGTGCCAGCAGCTTAGCCCCTACCGGGGAGCTGTTTTTT.

The gene calls are TRBV30 and TRBJ1-5, with 8 bases identical to TRBD1. This CDR3 has 13 amino acids. Germline V gene sequence: CDR1 GTSNPN, CDR2 SVGIG (reference sequence). J lost 5 bases, V lost 5 bases, and 5 bases had no gene match. This chain's CDR3 is CAWAGGPHQPQHF. The CDR3 DNA reads TGTGCCTGGGCAGGGGGCCCTCATCAGCCCCAGCATTTT.

V usage is TRBV5-1 and J usage is TRBJ2-2; 9 nucleotides align to TRBD1. CDR3 length equals 16 residues. Trimming at V came to 4 bases and at J to 0 bases, leaving 4 bases not matched to a gene. CDR1 SGHRS and CDR2 YFSETQ come from the germline V gene. The CDR3 sequence: CASSGRTGANTGELFF. The CDR3 nucleotides read TGCGCCAGCAGCGGGAGGACAGGGGCGAACACCGGGGAGCTGTTTTTT. Looking up the rest from reference TRBV5-1 and TRBJ2-2 gives the full variable domain: KAGVTQTPRYLIKTRGQQVTLSCSPISGHRSVSWYQQTPGQGLQFLFEYFSETQRNKGNFPGRFSGRQFSNSRSEMNVSTLELGDSALYLCASSGRTGANTGELFFGEGSRLTVL.

This clone was seen a few times. CDR3 region: CASSPGTNYEQYF. The CDR3 DNA sequence: TGTGCCAGCTCACCAGGGACAAATTACGAGCAGTACTTC. V is TRBV18 and J is TRBJ2-7, with D possibly being TRBD1 (6 bases). V was cut by 2 bases and J by 4 bases, with 9 bases left in between. From germline, CDR1 is KGHSH and CDR2 LQKENI. This CDR3 has 13 residues.

This chain joins TRBV7-6 and TRBJ2-1; D not resolved. There are 14 residues in the CDR3. V dropped 5 bases and J dropped 3 bases, with 11 bases sitting between them. Germline V gene lookup returns CDR1 SGHVS and CDR2 FNYEAQ. CDR3 protein: CASSPISSYNEQFF. The CDR3 DNA follows: TGTGCCAGCAGCCCCATATCGAGCTACAATGAGCAGTTCTTC.

CDR3 region: CAWSVQPGTNYGYTF. Written as DNA, the CDR3 is TGTGCCTGGAGTGTACAGCCAGGGACTAACTATGGCTACACCTTC. The J gene is TRBJ1-2, the V gene TRBV30; possible D gene TRBD1, 5 bases. CDR1 and CDR2 (germline): GTSNPN, SVGIG (reference sequence). Trimming pared 0 bases from V and 0 bases from J, leaving 11 bases between. There are 15 residues in the CDR3.

The V call is TRBV5-1, the J call TRBJ1-4; 9 bases agree with TRBD1. Germline V CDR1 and CDR2: SGHRS, YFSETQ. Unmatched junction bases numbered 15, after V lost 6 bases and J lost 3 bases. The CDR3 has 18 amino acids. The CDR3 sequence: CASTIRGQGFGANEKLFF. The CDR3 DNA reads as TGCGCCAGCACCATCCGGGGACAGGGCTTTGGAGCTAATGAAAAACTGTTTTTT.

This chain connects TRBV28 to TRBJ1-2, with 9 positions matching TRBD1. This CDR3 region has 14 residues. Per the germline V gene, CDR1 is MDHEN and CDR2 is SYDVKM. With 5 bases clipped from V and 1 base from J, the junction kept 2 bases outside the gene matches. CDR3 bases: TGTGCCAGCAGTGGGACAGGGTTTAACTATGGCTACACCTTC. Its translation is CASSGTGFNYGYTF.

The chain links TRBV29-1 to TRBJ2-5, with a possible D match to TRBD1 (5 bases). The J call is in doubt because the DNA end fits TRBJ2-7 better. This CDR3 comprises 12 residues. CDR1 and CDR2 (germline): SQVTM, ANQGSEA. CDR3 residues: CSVSTGSYEQYF. For the CDR3, the DNA is TGCAGCGTTTCTACAGGATCCTACGAGCAGTACTTC.

V usage is TRBV19 and J usage is TRBJ1-1, with a weak D call TRBD1 (5 bases). The CDR3 loop spans 14 amino acids. Trimming pared 7 bases from V and 1 base from J, leaving 13 bases between. Germline CDR1 is LNHDA and CDR2 is SQIVND (reference sequence). The CDR3 sequence is CASTKGLENTEAFF. CDR3 bases: TGTGCCAGTACCAAGGGGTTGGAGAACACTGAAGCTTTCTTT.

This clone has more than one count but fewer than ten. The CDR3 sequence: CASTRDRRGLNHQQGTTEAFF. The CDR3, as DNA: TGTGCCAGCACCCGCGATCGCAGGGGATTGAACCACCAACAAGGAACTACTGAAGCTTTCTTT. The chain carries TRBV27 and TRBJ1-1; a possible D gene is TRBD1 (6 bases). The CDR3 totals 21 residues. Trimming stripped 7 bases from V and 5 bases from J, with 38 bases between. The germline V gene encodes CDR1 MNHEY and CDR2 SMNVEV (reference sequence).

This chain joins TRBV21-1 and TRBJ1-2. TRBV21-1 constitutes a pseudogene. CDR3 length: 16 residues. The CDR3 protein is CASRGTVDSPAYGYTF. The CDR3 nucleotides are TGTGCCAGCAGGGGGACTGTAGACAGCCCAGCCTATGGCTACACCTTC.

The chain is built from TRBV27 and TRBJ2-7, with a weak D call TRBD2 (6 bases). CDR1 is MNHEY, CDR2 SMNVEV, per germline (reference sequence). The CDR3 sequence is 13 residues long. Trimming removed 3 bases from V and 1 base from J, with 7 bases in between. CDR3 loop: CASSFGGSYEQYF. The CDR3 region has the DNA TGTGCCAGCAGTTTCGGGGGATCCTACGAGCAGTACTTC.

This chain links TRBV4-1 with TRBJ1-2; 7 positions agree with TRBD1. The CDR3 loop spans 15 amino acids. Trimming at V came to 5 bases and at J to 3 bases, leaving 9 bases not matched to a gene. In germline, CDR1 is MGHRA, CDR2 YSYEKL. The CDR3 DNA reads TGCGCCAGCAGCACCCGAATTACAGGGGACTATGGCTACACCTTC. Translated: CASSTRITGDYGYTF.

Turning to this clone: Additional DNA sequences in this sample encode the identical CDR3. The V call is TRBV5-8, the J call TRBJ2-5; TRBD2 is a possible D gene (6 bases). CDR3 length: 15 amino acids. Germline V gives CDR1 SGHTS, CDR2 YDEGEE. The V end lost 4 bases, the J end lost 1 base, and 14 bases lay between the germline ends. Written as DNA, the CDR3 is TGTGCCAGCAGCCTCGGGAGTGCGGTCCAAGAGACCCAGTACTTC. It encodes CASSLGSAVQETQYF.

V and J are TRBV5-1 and TRBJ1-4, with D unclear. The germline V and J ends were trimmed by 1 base and 3 bases, with 10 bases remaining between them. CDR3 length: 15 residues. Germline loops: CDR1 SGHRS, CDR2 YFSETQ. The CDR3: CASSLLRAANEKLFF. CDR3 nucleotide sequence: TGCGCCAGCAGCTTGCTACGTGCGGCTAATGAAAAACTGTTTTTT.

This chain links TRBV2 with TRBJ2-5; tentative D call: TRBD1 (5 bases). Trimming took off 4 bases at V and 2 bases at J, with 8 bases between the two ends. Looked up from germline, CDR1 is SNHLY and CDR2 is FYNNEI. The CDR3 contains 13 residues. This chain's CDR3 is CASSGGRQETQYF. The CDR3 coding sequence is TGTGCCAGCAGTGGGGGCAGACAAGAGACCCAGTACTTC.

The rearrangement uses TRBV7-8 and TRBJ1-4; 7 bases are shared with TRBD1. V gave up 3 bases and J gave up 8 bases; unmatched junction bases: 9. Germline CDR1 is SGHVS and CDR2 is FQNEAQ. The CDR3 loop spans 15 amino acids. DNA for the CDR3: TGTGCCAGCAGCTTTGACAGGGTTGGTGGGGAAAAACTGTTTTTT. It yields the protein CASSFDRVGGEKLFF. The variable domain in full, with the rest retrieved from reference TRBV7-8 and TRBJ1-4, is GAGVSQSPRYKVAKRGQDVALRCDPISGHVSLFWYQQALGQGPEFLTYFQNEAQLDKSGLPSDRFFAERPEGSVSTLKIQRTQQEDSAVYLCASSFDRVGGEKLFFGSGTQLSVL.

The chain recombines TRBV5-6 with TRBJ2-5; D may be TRBD2 (5 bases). The CDR3 totals 15 residues. Germline V lookup: CDR1 SGHDT, CDR2 YYEEEE. Trimming took 0 bases from V and 1 from J, leaving 10 bases between them. The CDR3 DNA reads TGTGCCAGCAGCTTGGTATCGCGGGCCCAAGAGACCCAGTACTTC. This sequence encodes CASSLVSRAQETQYF.

The chain links TRBV6-6 to TRBJ1-5; D gene unclear. This CDR3 contains 15 residues. Trimming stripped 2 bases from V and 0 bases from J, with 8 bases between. Germline V lookup: CDR1 MNHNY, CDR2 SVGAGI (reference sequence). CDR3 region: CASSYADTSNQPQHF. For the CDR3, the DNA is TGTGCCAGCAGTTACGCCGACACTAGCAATCAGCCCCAGCATTTT.

The CDR3 region has the DNA TGTGCCAGCAGTGCCTCAGGTCAGGGGGCGAGGCAGTTCTTC. It encodes CASSASGQGARQFF. The J gene is TRBJ2-1, the V gene TRBV6-6, with 8 bases aligning to TRBD1. Germline CDR1 and CDR2: MNHNY and SVGAGI (reference sequence). The CDR3 contains 14 residues. The trim removed 5 bases at V and 12 bases at J, leaving 12 bases unmatched.

This chain connects TRBV7-2 to TRBJ2-3; no definite D call. The CDR3 consists of 8 residues. CDR1 SGHTA and CDR2 FQGNSA come from the germline V gene. V dropped 5 bases and J dropped 12 bases, with 3 bases sitting between them. CDR3: CASSLQYF. DNA of the CDR3: TGTGCCAGCAGCCTCCAGTATTTT.